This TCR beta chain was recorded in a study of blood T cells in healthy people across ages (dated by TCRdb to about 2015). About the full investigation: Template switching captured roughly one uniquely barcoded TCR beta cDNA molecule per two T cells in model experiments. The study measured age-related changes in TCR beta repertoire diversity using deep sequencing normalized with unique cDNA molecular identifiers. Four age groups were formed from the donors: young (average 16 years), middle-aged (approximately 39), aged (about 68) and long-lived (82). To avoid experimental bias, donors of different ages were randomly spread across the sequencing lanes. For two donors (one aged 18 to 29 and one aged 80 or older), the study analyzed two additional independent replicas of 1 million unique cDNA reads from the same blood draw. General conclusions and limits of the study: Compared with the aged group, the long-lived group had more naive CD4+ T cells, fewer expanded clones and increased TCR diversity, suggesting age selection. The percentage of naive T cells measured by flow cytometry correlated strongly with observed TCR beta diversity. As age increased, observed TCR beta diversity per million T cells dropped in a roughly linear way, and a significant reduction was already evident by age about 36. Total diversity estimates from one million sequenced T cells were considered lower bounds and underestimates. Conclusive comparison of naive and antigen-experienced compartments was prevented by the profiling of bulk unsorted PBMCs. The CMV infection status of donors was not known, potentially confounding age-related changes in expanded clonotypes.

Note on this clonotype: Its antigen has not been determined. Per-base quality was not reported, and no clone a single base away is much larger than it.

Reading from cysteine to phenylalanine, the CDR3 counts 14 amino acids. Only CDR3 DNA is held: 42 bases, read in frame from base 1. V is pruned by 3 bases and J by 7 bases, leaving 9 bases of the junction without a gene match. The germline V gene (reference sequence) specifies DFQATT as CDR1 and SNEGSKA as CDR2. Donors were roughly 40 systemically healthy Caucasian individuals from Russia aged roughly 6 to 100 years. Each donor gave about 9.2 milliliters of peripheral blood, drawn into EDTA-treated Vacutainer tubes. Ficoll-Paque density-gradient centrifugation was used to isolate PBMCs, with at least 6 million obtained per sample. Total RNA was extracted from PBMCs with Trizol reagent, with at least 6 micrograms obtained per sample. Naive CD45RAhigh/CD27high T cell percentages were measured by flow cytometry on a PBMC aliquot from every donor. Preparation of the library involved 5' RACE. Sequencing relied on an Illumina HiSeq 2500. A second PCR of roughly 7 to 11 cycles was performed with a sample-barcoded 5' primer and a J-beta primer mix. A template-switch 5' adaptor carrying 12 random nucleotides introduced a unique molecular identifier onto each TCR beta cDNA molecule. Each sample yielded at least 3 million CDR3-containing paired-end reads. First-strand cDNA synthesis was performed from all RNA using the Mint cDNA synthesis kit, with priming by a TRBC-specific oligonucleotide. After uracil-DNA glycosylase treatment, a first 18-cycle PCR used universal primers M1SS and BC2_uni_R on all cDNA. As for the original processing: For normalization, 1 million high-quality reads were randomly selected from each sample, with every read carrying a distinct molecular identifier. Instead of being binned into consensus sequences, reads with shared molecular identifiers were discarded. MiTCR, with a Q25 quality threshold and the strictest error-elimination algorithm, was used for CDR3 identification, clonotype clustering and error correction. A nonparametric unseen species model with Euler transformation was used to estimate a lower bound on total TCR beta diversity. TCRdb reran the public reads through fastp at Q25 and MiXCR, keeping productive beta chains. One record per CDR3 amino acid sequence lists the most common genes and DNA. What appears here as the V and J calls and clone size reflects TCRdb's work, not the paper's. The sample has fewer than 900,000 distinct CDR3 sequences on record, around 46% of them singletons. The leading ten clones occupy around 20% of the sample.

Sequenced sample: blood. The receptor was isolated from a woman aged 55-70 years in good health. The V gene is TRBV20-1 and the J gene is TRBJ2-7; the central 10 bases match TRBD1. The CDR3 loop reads CSASPDRGLWEQYF. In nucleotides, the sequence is TGCAGTGCTAGCCCCGACAGGGGGCTGTGGGAGCAGTACTTC.